This T cell receptor beta chain was profiled in a study of T cell repertoires in cytomegalovirus infection. Across the whole study: Indications came from public TCR beta signatures; they pointed to CMV infection and to a matching HLA type.

TCRdb recomputed calls from the reads with MiXCR, one row per CDR3 protein. This table holds roughly 310,000 distinct CDR3 sequences, roughly a sixth found once. Trimming removed 1 base from V and 10 bases from J, with 20 bases in between. There are 16 residues in the CDR3. Germline assignment: CDR1 MDHEN and CDR2 SYDVKM. V usage is TRBV28 and J usage is TRBJ2-4; D is unresolved. Material: PBMCs. The source of this sequence is a human donor in good health (CMV status not recorded). Some clones in this sample may be carry-over from other donors' samples. Here the CDR3 reads CASSLSDGRAQRIQYF. The DNA for the CDR3 is TGTGCCAGCAGTTTATCAGACGGACGGGCCCAAAGAATTCAGTACTTC.